What follows is one T cell receptor (beta chain) and its context. Donors were grouped by their self-reported clinical history. This table comes from immunoSEQ multiplex PCR, and its TCRdb copy is limited to in-frame clones, with some not included. The data hold approximately 300,000 clones, with 85% to 95% observed a single time. The source of the sample is a study of blood T cell repertoires in COVID-19. For the study at large: The United States, Italy and Spain provided the acute and convalescent COVID-19 samples.

The CDR3 is 19 amino acids. The V gene's germline CDR1 is LGHNT and CDR2 FRNRAP. Trimming removed 5 bases from V and 0 bases from J; junction bases left unmatched: 13. Input material: PBMCs or T cells enriched from blood (not recorded which). This TCR was sampled from a woman aged 30 to 39 who had been exposed to COVID-19. This chain uses TRBV12-5 with TRBJ2-1; 10 nucleotides agree with TRBD1. This CDR3 reads CASGTQPDRGRFSYNEQFF. DNA of the CDR3: TGTGCTAGTGGTACCCAACCCGACAGGGGGCGTTTCTCCTACAATGAGCAGTTCTTC.